One and the same sample provided the 11 T cell receptor beta chains below, sequenced in a study of tumor-infiltrating lymphocytes in primary liver carcinoma. Synthesis of TCR beta cDNA was carried out from approximately 470 ng total RNA with a constant-region primer. Library construction for TCR beta comprised three nested multiplex PCR rounds performed with slightly modified ARM-PCR. PCR rounds one and two used TRBV1-TRBV30 forward primers with a C-beta reverse primer for about 11 cycles each. MiXCR was run by TCRdb on the multiplex PCR reads, yielding one entry per CDR3 protein. The repertoire holds about 99,000 distinct CDR3 sequences, with around three quarters as singletons. It was from roughly 20-30 mg of unsorted bulk tissue that RNA and DNA were co-extracted. Sequencing was performed on liver tumor tissue from sampling region 5. The sample's subset: tumor region T5, tumor centre. These receptors were collected from a woman in her sixties or seventies with primary liver carcinoma and hepatitis B virus infection.

Worth noting for this clonotype: Since the CDR3 does not end with the conserved phenylalanine or tryptophan, this likely comes from a read error. The chain links TRBV6-5 to TRBJ2-5, with D perhaps TRBD1 or TRBD2 (6 bases each). Trimming took off 2 bases at V and 0 bases at J, with 10 bases between the two ends. The CDR3 has 15 residues. CDR1 is MNHEY, CDR2 SVGAGI, per germline. The CDR3 loop is CASSYAGHHQETQYL. Written as DNA, the CDR3 is TGTGCCAGCAGTTACGCGGGACACCACCAAGAGACCCAGTACTTA.

This clonotype was observed at least ten times. This sequence joins TRBV6-2 or TRBV6-3 and TRBJ2-1, with D uncertain. Germline CDR1 MNHEY, CDR2 SVGEGT. The CDR3 has 15 amino acids. Trimming stripped 5 bases from V and 4 bases from J, with 15 bases between. CDR3 coding DNA: TGTGCCAGCAGTAACGGGTTTTACATTTACAATGAGCAGTTCTTC. Translated, it gives CASSNGFYIYNEQFF.

Worth noting for this clonotype: At one end, the junction sequence differs from germline, possibly due to a read error. The V gene is TRBV6-1, the J gene TRBJ1-6, with D possibly being TRBD1 (6 bases). Per the germline V gene, CDR1 is MNHNS and CDR2 is SASEGT. CDR3 size: 15 residues. The CDR3 DNA reads as TGTGCCAGCAGCTATCTAGGACAGTATAATCCACCCCTCCACTTT. Translated, it gives CASSYLGQYNPPLHF.

In this sample, this clonotype turned up many times. This sequence joins TRBV5-6 and TRBJ2-5; weak D call: TRBD1 (6 bases). V gave up 2 bases and J gave up 3 bases, with 8 bases separating them. Looked up from germline, CDR1 is SGHDT and CDR2 is YYEEEE. The CDR3 sequence is 13 residues long. CDR3 region: CASSFAGEETQYF. CDR3 in DNA: TGTGCCAGCAGCTTCGCAGGGGAAGAGACCCAGTACTTC.

This clonotype appeared a few times. J is TRBJ2-2 and V is TRBV30, with 7 bases aligning to TRBD1. J was trimmed by 9 bases and V by 3 bases; bases with no gene match: 10. CDR3 size: 14 residues. Germline V lookup: CDR1 GTSNPN, CDR2 SVGIG (reference sequence). CDR3 coding DNA: TGTGCCTGGAGCGTGGGACAGCTTGTGAGGGAGCTGTTTTTT. Translating gives CAWSVGQLVRELFF.

With regard to this clonotype: One end of the junction varies from germline; a read error may be responsible. This chain uses TRBV5-4 with TRBJ2-2, with TRBD2 matching 7 bases. CDR3 length equals 16 residues. Germline V gene lookup returns CDR1 SGHNT and CDR2 YYREEE (reference sequence). The CDR3 DNA reads as TGTGCCAACAGCTTCGGGCTAGCGGTCAACACCGGGGAGCTGTTTTTT. Amino acids: CANSFGLAVNTGELFF.

To note about this clonotype: The junction does not match germline at one end; this may be a read error. The chain links TRBV11-2 to TRBJ1-1; no clear D gene. Germline V gives CDR1 SGHAT, CDR2 FQNNGV. The CDR3 is 13 amino acids. The CDR3 bases are TGTGTCAGCAGCTTCATGAGGGAAGCTGAAGCTTTCTTT. Its protein is CVSSFMREAEAFF.

This clonotype was counted many times. The rearrangement joins TRBV11-2 to TRBJ2-4; a possible D gene is TRBD2 (5 bases). Between the trimmed V and J ends, which lost 0 bases and 0 bases, there was a span of 12 bases. The CDR3 extends over 17 amino acids. CDR1 is SGHAT, CDR2 FQNNGV, per germline. CDR3 in amino acids: CASSLDLGSSAKNIQYF. For the CDR3, the DNA is TGTGCCAGCAGCTTAGATCTAGGGAGCTCAGCCAAAAACATTCAGTACTTC.

About this clonotype: At one end, the junction sequence differs from germline, possibly due to a read error. The gene calls are TRBV24-1 and TRBJ1-5; tentative D call: TRBD1 (5 bases). The germline V gene encodes CDR1 KGHDR and CDR2 SFDVKD. CDR3 size: 13 residues. CDR3 sequence reads: CATSTGDYQHQHF. For the CDR3, the DNA is TGTGCCACCAGTACCGGGGACTATCAGCACCAGCATTTT.

Remarks on this clonotype: One end of the junction is discordant with germline, which a read error may explain. This chain links TRBV11-3 with TRBJ2-1; 10 nucleotides align to TRBD2. The CDR3 spans 23 residues. CDR1 and CDR2 from the germline V gene are SGHNT and YENEEA. The DNA for the CDR3 is TGTGCCAGCAGCTTAGTCCCCAACCTTGCGGCTAGCGGGAGTTTGAGCTCCTACGATGAGCAGTTCTTC. Protein product: CASSLVPNLAASGSLSSYDEQFF.

This clonotype was seen just once. The chain uses TRBV2 and TRBJ1-1; D call uncertain. With 6 bases removed from V and 2 bases from J, the gap between germline ends came to 10 bases. The length of the CDR3 is 13 residues. The germline gives CDR1 SNHLY, CDR2 FYNNEI. This CDR3 is CASRRTLNTEAFF. DNA of the CDR3: TGTGCCAGCAGGCGGACCCTAAACACTGAAGCTTTCTTT.